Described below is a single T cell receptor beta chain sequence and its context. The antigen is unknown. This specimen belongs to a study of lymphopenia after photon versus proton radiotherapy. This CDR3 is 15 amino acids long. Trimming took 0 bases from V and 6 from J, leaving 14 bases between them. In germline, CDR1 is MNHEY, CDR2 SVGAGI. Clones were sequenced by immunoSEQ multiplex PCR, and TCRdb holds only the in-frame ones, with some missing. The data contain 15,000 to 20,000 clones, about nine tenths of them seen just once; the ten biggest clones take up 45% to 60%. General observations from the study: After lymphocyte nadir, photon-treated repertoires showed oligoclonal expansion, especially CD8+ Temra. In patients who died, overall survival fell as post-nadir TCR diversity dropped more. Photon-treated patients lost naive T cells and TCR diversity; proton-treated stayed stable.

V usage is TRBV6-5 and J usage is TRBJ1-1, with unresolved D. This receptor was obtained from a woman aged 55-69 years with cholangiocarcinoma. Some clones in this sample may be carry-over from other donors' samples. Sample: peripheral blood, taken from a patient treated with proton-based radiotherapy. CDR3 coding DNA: TGTGCCAGCAGTTACTCGAACATTCGTTCCTCTGAAGCTTTCTTT. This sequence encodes CASSYSNIRSSEAFF.